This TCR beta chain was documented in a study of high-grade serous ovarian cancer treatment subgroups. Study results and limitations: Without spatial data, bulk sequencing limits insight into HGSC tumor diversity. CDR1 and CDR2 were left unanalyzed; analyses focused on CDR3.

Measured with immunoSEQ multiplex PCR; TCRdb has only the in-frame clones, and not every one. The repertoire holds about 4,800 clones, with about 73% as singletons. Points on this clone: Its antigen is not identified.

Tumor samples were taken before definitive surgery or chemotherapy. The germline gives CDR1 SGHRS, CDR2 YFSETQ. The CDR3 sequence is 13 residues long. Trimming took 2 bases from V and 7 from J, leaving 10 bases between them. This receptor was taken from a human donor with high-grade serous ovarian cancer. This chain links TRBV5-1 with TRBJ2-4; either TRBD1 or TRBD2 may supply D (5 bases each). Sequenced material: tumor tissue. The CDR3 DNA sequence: TGCGCCAGCAGCTTAAGGGACCGGAACATTCAGTACTTC. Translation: CASSLRDRNIQYF.